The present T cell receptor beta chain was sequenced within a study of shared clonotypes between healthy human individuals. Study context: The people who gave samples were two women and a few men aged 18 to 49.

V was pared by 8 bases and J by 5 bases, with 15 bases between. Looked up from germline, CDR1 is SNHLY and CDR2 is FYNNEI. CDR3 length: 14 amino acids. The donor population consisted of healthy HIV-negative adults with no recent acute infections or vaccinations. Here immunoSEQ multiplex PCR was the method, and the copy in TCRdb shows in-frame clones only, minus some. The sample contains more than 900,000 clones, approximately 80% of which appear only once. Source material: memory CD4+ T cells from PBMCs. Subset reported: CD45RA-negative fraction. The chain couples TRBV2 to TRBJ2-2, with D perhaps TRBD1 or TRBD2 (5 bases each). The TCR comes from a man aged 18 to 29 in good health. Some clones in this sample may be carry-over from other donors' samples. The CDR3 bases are TGTGCCAGCCTGAGAGGGGATATGACCGGGGAGCTGTTTTTT. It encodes CASLRGDMTGELFF. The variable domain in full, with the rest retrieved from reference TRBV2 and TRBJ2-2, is EPEVTQTPSHQVTQMGQEVILRCVPISNHLYFYWYRQILGQKVEFLVSFYNNEISEKSEIFDDQFSVERPDGSNFTLKIRSTKLEDSAMYFCASLRGDMTGELFFGEGSRLTVL.